This T cell receptor (beta chain) was captured by sequencing in a study of shared clonotypes between healthy human individuals (dated by TCRdb to about 2020). With regard to the full study: Three men and a couple of women, aged 18 to 49 years, made up the cohort. For each donor, CD4 naive and CD4 memory were each run on three plates, CD8 naive on two plates, and CD8 memory on one plate. Blood TCR repertoires of roughly five healthy adults were deeply sequenced to estimate repertoire size and the extent of clonotype sharing between individuals. To increase sequencing depth and limit assay-specific biases, different laboratories used diverse techniques to prepare libraries and sequence TCR repertoires. Per donor, leukapheresis produced somewhere between about 0.94 and 9 billion PBMCs. What the study reported, not specific to this receptor: Based on pairwise subsampling, the degree of clonotype sharing among donors was expected to be affected by sequencing depth. Because the study included only a small number of donors, the genetic and exposure-history diversity represented was limited. About 4.5% of naive CD4, 3.5% of naive CD8, approximately 2.2% of memory CD4, and roughly 0.4% of memory CD8 clonotypes were shared across four donors. Even with the large sequencing depth, rarefaction of the sorted-subset datasets indicated that sequencing was incomplete. Compared with non-shared clonotypes, clonotypes shared by all four sorted-subset donors had higher generation probabilities. Estimated clonotype richness was generally larger for naive than for memory subsets. Sampling was restricted to blood, and TCR repertoires in tissues likely differ from the TCR repertoires found in blood.

The CDR3 numbers 18 residues from cysteine through phenylalanine. Solely the CDR3 DNA is kept, with 54 bases framed from the first base. Deletion took 4 bases off V and 4 bases off J, with a span of 23 bases between the germline ends. CDR1 SGHRS and CDR2 YFSETQ were looked up in the germline V gene. TCR CDR3 regions were amplified from genomic DNA by multiplex PCR using the deep immunoSEQ assay. Extracted genomic DNA from each cell subset was spread evenly across all wells of several immunoSEQ 96-well plates, with each plate serving as a replicate. Each replicate PCR for sorted subsets received 200 ng genomic DNA, equal to some 32,000 T cell genomes. The purified libraries were quantified using a Qubit 3.0 fluorometer, sized with a Bioanalyzer 2100, and then quantified again using the KAPA Library Quantification kit. Every immunoSEQ 96-well plate was sequenced on a separate single-read 150-cycle Illumina NextSeq 550 flow cell. Regarding the original processing steps: Because only junctional sequences without quality scores were contained in the immunoSEQ output, filtering matching that applied to full-length reads could not be performed. Sequences were annotated with PyIR, a Python wrapper for IgBLAST v1.9, using IMGT germline references to assign V/J genes and CDR3. Reads were filtered out if the reads had weak V/J assignments (E-value above 1e-6), no CDR3, stop codons, out-of-frame junctions, or ambiguous translated residues. V3J clonotypes were defined by identical inferred V gene, J gene, and CDR3 amino acid sequence. Percentage overlap between repertoires was calculated by dividing the number of shared unique clonotypes by the size of the smaller repertoire. Repertoire richness was assessed with RTK rarefaction, the Chao1 estimator, and Recon v2.1 estimates of unobserved clonotypes. Generation probabilities were computed with OLGA for all TCRbeta clonotypes obtained by the gDNA method from a few donors. TCRdb carries this immuneACCESS record with in-frame sequences only. Its versions omit some clonotypes, under half of them owing to an unresolved V gene in the studies checked, with the rest unexplained. V and J calls and clone size are copied from that table; D and trimming were computed from the DNA. Within this sample are about 580,000 clones, with more than 95% of them counted one time only. The ten largest clones represent 0.3% of the sample.

CD8 naive samples were obtained by positive selection for CCR7 among CD45RO-negative cells, yielding a CD45RA+CCR7+ population from which TemRA cells were excluded. The donors were healthy, HIV-negative adults with no recently reported acute infections or vaccinations. Only Caucasian adults living in Nashville, Tennessee, USA were represented among the donors. After blood collection by leukapheresis, PBMCs were isolated using Ficoll-Histopaque density gradient centrifugation and then cryopreserved in the vapor phase of liquid nitrogen. Purity and quantity of every magnetically sorted T cell population were checked by analytical flow cytometry. From each sorted fraction, genomic DNA was isolated and quantified by UV absorbance on a Nanodrop 2000c. Worth noting for this clone: There is no known antigen for this receptor. It has no much larger one-base neighbor in the sample; base qualities were not kept.

The sequence is built from TRBV5-1 and TRBJ1-4; the D gene is not confidently resolved. Sequencing was performed on naive CD8+ T cells sorted from blood. The cell subset or site label, read with the paper, signifies: CD45RA+CCR7+. The clonotype originates from a man under 40 in good health. The CDR3 region reads CASSPGLAWARGNEKLFF. The nucleotide sequence is TGCGCCAGCAGCCCTGGTTTAGCATGGGCTCGGGGTAATGAAAAACTGTTTTTT.